This entry features one TCR beta chain sequence. This clone is characterized as large (0.1 to 1%). Its antigen is not yet known. No base quality information exists; no much larger clone differs at one position. At diagnosis, peripheral blood, uninvolved tumor-adjacent lung and tumor were collected and stored as a combination of fresh-frozen and FFPE material. The germline V gene supplies CDR1 MGHRA and CDR2 YSYEKL. Unmatched junction bases come to 5, with V trimmed by 3 bases and J by 0 bases. The CDR3 runs 15 residues from the cysteine to the phenylalanine. The retained sequence is limited to the CDR3, 45 bases, with the frame set at the first base. This specimen comes from a study of T cells in localized non-small cell lung cancer (dated by TCRdb to the early 2020s). General notes on the study: The study analyzed T cell repertoires of over 200 early-stage NSCLC patients, comparing tumors and uninvolved tumor-adjacent lungs. The cohort comprised around 250 treatment-naïve NSCLC patients with resected, localized lung tumors. The mean age of the NSCLC patients was 60 to 85 years, with 130 or so men and 110 or so women. General study outcomes and caveats: Of the top 100 tumor clones, a median of about 53 were detected in paired uninvolved adjacent lung; roughly 26 were also among that lung's top 100. Longer overall survival was associated with higher T cell density in blood, whereas shorter survival was associated with higher clonality in adjacent lung. Because multi-region tumor sequencing was not performed, intratumor heterogeneity could not be ruled out. Because the study design was exploratory, TCR variables were selected using unadjusted p-values without false-discovery rate correction. The highest T cell clonality was observed in uninvolved tumor-adjacent lung, where clonality exceeded that of tumor, suggesting that antigenic responses were more focused in uninvolved tumor-adjacent lung.

The immunoSEQ Assay was used to sequence TCR beta CDR3 regions from DNA. For the original study's pipeline: T cell density was computed as TCR beta template counts normalized to usable DNA estimated by amplifying housekeeping genes. The preseqR package was used to estimate richness by extrapolating to 400,000 templates for PBMC samples and to 120,000 templates for tissue samples. Clonality was defined as one minus Pielou's evenness. To identify tissue-enriched TCRs, differential abundance testing was run on productive amino-acid clonotypes with a minimum total count of 5 and an alpha of 0.1. The Jaccard Index and the Morisita Overlap Index were used to measure repertoire overlap between compartments. GLIPH grouped TCR beta CDR3s together with public tetramer-defined viral CDR3s, and a viral motif had to include at least three viral sequences and also show V-gene enrichment. Entries here come from immuneACCESS through TCRdb and include only in-frame sequences with V and J called. Some clones fail to appear in such tables; in the studies checked, an unresolved V gene covers under half of the shortfall, and the cause of the remainder is unknown. V and J calls and clone size are given by that table; D and trimming were obtained from the DNA. This sample has some 2,000 clones in its table, and around 21% of those were observed once. Of the sample, 15% to 20% is held by the ten largest clones.

The sample consisted of lung tumor tissue, taken before any cancer treatment. The rearrangement joined TRBV4-1 to TRBJ2-7, with 7 middle bases fitting TRBD1. The TCR sequence derives from a male donor older than 55 with stage I lung adenocarcinoma. For the CDR3, the sequence is CASSQGDRDSYEQYF. DNA sequence: TGCGCCAGCAGCCAGGGTGACAGGGACTCCTACGAGCAGTACTTC.